This TCR beta chain comes out of a study of blood T cell repertoires in COVID-19. V shed 6 bases and J shed 2 bases, with 14 bases lying between them. From germline, CDR1 is SNHLY and CDR2 FYNNEI. The CDR3 runs 15 residues. Profiled with immunoSEQ multiplex PCR; TCRdb holds only in-frame clones, not every one. In the table there are over 300,000 clones, 75% to 90% of which are singletons. The sample was PBMCs or T cells enriched from blood (not recorded which). This chain uses TRBV2 with TRBJ1-3; D is possibly TRBD1 (5 bases). The source is a man aged 25-45 years who had recovered from COVID-19. CDR3 protein: CASRKTAGAGNTIYF. The DNA of the CDR3 is TGTGCCAGCAGAAAAACCGCGGGGGCTGGAAACACCATATATTTT.